Following are 29 T cell receptor beta chains from one sample sequenced in a study of blood T cell repertoires in COVID-19. The method was immunoSEQ multiplex PCR; TCRdb's version includes in-frame clones alone and lacks a portion of them. The data hold fewer than 200,000 clones, with less than 85% observed a single time. Sample: peripheral blood. The receptors come from a woman of 80 years or more with acute or convalescent COVID-19.

CDR3 region: CASSFTGGNEQFF. In DNA form, the CDR3 reads TGTGCCAGCAGTTTTACAGGGGGCAATGAGCAGTTCTTC. V gene TRBV2 combines with J gene TRBJ2-1, with TRBD1 matching over 8 bases. V gave up 5 bases and J gave up 6 bases; unmatched junction bases: 3. Germline loops: CDR1 SNHLY, CDR2 FYNNEI. The CDR3 has 13 residues.

This clone has only one observation. The chain carries TRBV3-1 (or the pseudogene TRBV3-2) and TRBJ2-1, with TRBD1 matching 7 bases. CDR3 length: 16 amino acids. Losses at the gene ends were 2 bases for V and 5 bases for J; bases not matched to a gene: 9. CDR1 LGHDT and CDR2 YNNKEL come from the germline V gene (reference sequence). The CDR3 nucleotides are TGTGCCAGCAGCCAACCTAGGGCAGGGGGAAACAATGAGCAGTTCTTC. Its translation is CASSQPRAGGNNEQFF.

This clone showed up many times. The CDR3 sequence: CASSPNPTGVPEQYF. CDR3 nucleotide sequence: TGCGCCAGCAGCCCGAATCCAACGGGGGTACCCGAGCAGTACTTC. The chain carries TRBV4-1 and TRBJ2-7; TRBD2 is a possible D gene (6 bases). The CDR3 is 15 residues long. Trimming stripped 4 bases from V and 6 bases from J, with 19 bases between. CDR1 is MGHRA, CDR2 YSYEKL, per germline.

The chain has TRBV6-1 and TRBJ2-7; D may be TRBD2 (5 bases). The CDR3 spans 15 residues. CDR1 and CDR2 from the germline V gene are MNHNS and SASEGT. V gave up 1 base and J gave up 9 bases, with 19 bases separating them. CDR3 region: CASSEVGSSSGPQYF. The CDR3 coding sequence is TGTGCCAGCAGTGAAGTAGGGAGCTCTTCCGGGCCGCAGTACTTC.

The gene calls are TRBV7-8 and TRBJ2-2; 9 bases align to TRBD2. Trimming removed 4 bases from V and 1 base from J; junction bases left unmatched: 7. The CDR3 totals 17 residues. Germline CDR1 reads SGHVS; CDR2 reads FQNEAQ. The CDR3 spells CASSSRRTSVNTGELFF. In DNA, the CDR3 is TGTGCCAGCAGCTCAAGACGGACTAGCGTGAACACCGGGGAGCTGTTTTTT.

V gene TRBV5-4 combines with J gene TRBJ2-1; D not certain. Germline V gives CDR1 SGHNT, CDR2 YYREEE (reference sequence). V was cut by 4 bases and J by 0 bases, with 11 bases left in between. The CDR3 sequence is 15 residues long. The CDR3 sequence: CASSMQATSYNEQFF. The CDR3 DNA sequence: TGTGCCAGCAGCATGCAAGCAACCTCCTACAATGAGCAGTTCTTC.

The chain has TRBV29-1 and TRBJ2-1, with D uncertain. The length of the CDR3 is 10 residues. The germline V gene has CDR1 SQVTM and CDR2 ANQGSEA. Trimming took 5 bases from V and 4 from J, leaving 3 bases between them. CDR3 sequence (DNA): TGCAGCGTTCGTTACAATGAGCAGTTCTTC. This translates into CSVRYNEQFF.

The V and J genes are TRBV6-1 and TRBJ2-7, with a tentative D call TRBD2 (6 bases). V was trimmed by 0 bases and J by 3 bases, leaving 18 bases between them. The length of the CDR3 is 17 residues. Germline V lookup: CDR1 MNHNS, CDR2 SASEGT. CDR3 DNA sequence: TGTGCCAGCAGTGAAGCGGGGGTGGCGGGGCCCCTCTACGAGCAGTACTTC. It is translated as CASSEAGVAGPLYEQYF.

V is TRBV5-1 and J is TRBJ1-6; possibly TRBD1 for D (6 bases). Per the germline V gene, CDR1 is SGHRS and CDR2 is YFSETQ. The CDR3 contains 14 residues. V lost 4 bases to trimming and J lost 6 bases, with 11 bases between them. DNA of the CDR3: TGCGCCAGCAGCCTCGGGACAATTAATTCACCCCTCCACTTT. As protein: CASSLGTINSPLHF.

The gene calls are TRBV7-6 and TRBJ2-1; 8 nucleotides line up with TRBD2. V shed 3 bases, J shed 6 bases, and the junction held 7 bases outside the gene matches. The CDR3 spans 15 residues. Germline CDR1 SGHVS, CDR2 FNYEAQ. The CDR3 sequence is CASSLALAESNEQFF. The CDR3 coding sequence is TGTGCCAGCAGCTTGGCACTAGCGGAGTCCAATGAGCAGTTCTTC.

The chain combines TRBV3-1 (or the pseudogene TRBV3-2) with TRBJ1-1, with 11 bases fitting TRBD1. V shed 4 bases and J 4 bases; nucleotides not matched to a gene: 5. Germline CDR1 reads LGHDT; CDR2 reads YNNKEL (reference sequence). The CDR3 is 15 residues long. This CDR3 reads CASSLRTGGVTEAFF. Here the CDR3 DNA reads TGTGCCAGCAGCCTGAGGACAGGGGGCGTCACTGAAGCTTTCTTT.

This chain connects TRBV28 to TRBJ1-3, with a weak D call TRBD1 (6 bases). Deletions cut 4 bases from V and 2 bases from J, with 9 bases between. Germline V CDR1 and CDR2: MDHEN, SYDVKM. This CDR3 has 14 amino acids. CDR3 DNA sequence: TGTGCCAGCAGTTCGGCAGGGGCTGGAAACACCATATATTTT. Translation gives CASSSAGAGNTIYF.

V gene TRBV5-8 combines with J gene TRBJ2-1; 8 nucleotides match TRBD1. V was pared by 2 bases and J by 8 bases, with 6 bases of the junction left unmatched. Germline CDR1 and CDR2: SGHTS and YDEGEE. The CDR3 sequence is 14 residues long. This CDR3 reads CASSFRRGQDEQFF. The DNA of the CDR3 is TGTGCCAGCAGCTTTCGCAGGGGGCAAGATGAGCAGTTCTTC.

The J gene is TRBJ2-7, the V gene TRBV7-9, with TRBD2 as a possible D gene (5 bases). CDR1 and CDR2 (germline): SEHNR, FQNEAQ (reference sequence). This CDR3 has 14 amino acids. Trimming shortened V by 2 bases and J by 4 bases, and 12 bases separated the two germline ends. CDR3 in amino acids: CASSLPPDSYEQYF. The CDR3 coding sequence is TGTGCCAGCAGCTTACCTCCGGACTCTTACGAGCAGTACTTC.

In its sample, this clone was seen a few times. The chain couples TRBV27 to TRBJ2-7, with D perhaps TRBD1 (6 bases). The germline CDR1 and CDR2 sequences are MNHEY and SMNVEV (reference sequence). Trimming took off 10 bases at V and 2 bases at J, with 9 bases between the two ends. This CDR3 has 11 amino acids. CDR3 nucleotide sequence: TGTGCCACCGGGACACCCTACGAGCAGTACTTC. Protein: CATGTPYEQYF.

J is TRBJ2-2 and V is TRBV11-2, with D possibly being TRBD1 (6 bases). V was clipped by 7 bases and J by 4 bases, with 16 bases between them. CDR1 is SGHAT, CDR2 FQNNGV, per germline. The CDR3 covers 15 residues. CDR3 residues: CASIRGRGSTGELFF. Written as DNA, the CDR3 is TGTGCCAGCATCAGGGGTAGAGGGAGCACCGGGGAGCTGTTTTTT.

This chain links TRBV5-4 with TRBJ2-6; D is ambiguous. The CDR3 has 18 residues. Germline CDR1 is SGHNT and CDR2 is YYREEE (reference sequence). Trimming took off 2 bases at V and 0 bases at J, with 15 bases between the two ends. CDR3 amino acids: CASSFGLSDSSGANVLTF. Here the CDR3 DNA reads TGTGCCAGCAGCTTCGGGTTATCGGATAGCTCTGGGGCCAACGTCCTGACTTTC.

This clone was seen a handful of times. The rearrangement links TRBV11-3 to TRBJ1-1; tentatively, D is TRBD1 (5 bases). The CDR3 is 14 amino acids. The germline V and J ends were trimmed by 8 bases and 1 base, with 14 bases remaining between them. CDR1 and CDR2 from the germline V gene are SGHNT and YENEEA. In DNA, the CDR3 is TGTGCCAGCGACTCGACAGCGACGAACACTGAAGCTTTCTTT. Protein: CASDSTATNTEAFF.

This chain joins TRBV28 and TRBJ1-4, with a tentative D call TRBD1 (5 bases). This CDR3 is built from 14 residues. The V gene's germline CDR1 is MDHEN and CDR2 SYDVKM. With 5 bases removed from V and 10 bases from J, the gap between germline ends came to 17 bases. The chain's CDR3 is CASSQTGSQGKLFF. Written as DNA, the CDR3 is TGTGCCAGCAGTCAAACAGGATCTCAAGGAAAACTGTTTTTT.

A few counts support this clone. The rearrangement joins TRBV28 to TRBJ1-6; TRBD1 matches 9 bases. Unmatched junction bases numbered 5, after V lost 4 bases and J lost 7 bases. Germline V lookup: CDR1 MDHEN, CDR2 SYDVKM. The CDR3 sequence is 15 residues long. In DNA form, the CDR3 reads TGTGCCAGCAGTTCCGGACAGGGGCACAATTCACCCCTCCACTTT. This gives the protein CASSSGQGHNSPLHF.

The V call is TRBV5-1, the J call TRBJ1-1; possibly TRBD1 for D (6 bases). Between the trimmed V and J ends, which lost 3 bases and 1 base, there was a span of 16 bases. CDR3 length: 16 residues. Germline loops: CDR1 SGHRS, CDR2 YFSETQ. The CDR3 region has the DNA TGCGCCAGCAGCTGGGGCCCCTGGACAGAGAACACTGAAGCTTTCTTT. It translates to CASSWGPWTENTEAFF.

The chain links TRBV7-9 to TRBJ2-5, with 8 bases matching TRBD2. The CDR3 is 15 amino acids. With 5 bases clipped from V and 1 base from J, the junction kept 6 bases outside the gene matches. From germline, CDR1 is SEHNR and CDR2 FQNEAQ (reference sequence). The CDR3 region is CASSRLGGVQETQYF. In DNA, the CDR3 is TGTGCCAGCAGCCGCCTCGGGGGGGTCCAAGAGACCCAGTACTTC.

V is TRBV18 and J is TRBJ2-5; D not resolved. The germline V and J ends were trimmed by 5 bases and 5 bases, with 12 bases remaining between them. The germline V gene encodes CDR1 KGHSH and CDR2 LQKENI. This CDR3 region has 13 residues. The CDR3 coding sequence is TGTGCCAGCTCATCTCCTTCCAGGGAGACCCAGTACTTC. It specifies CASSSPSRETQYF.

The chain carries TRBV6-5 and TRBJ2-3; 9 bases line up with TRBD2. The CDR3 runs to 14 residues. J lost 5 bases, V lost 10 bases, and 10 bases had no gene match. The germline V gene has CDR1 MNHEY and CDR2 SVGAGI. The DNA of the CDR3 is TGTGCCACCCGAAGACTAGCGGAGGAAGATACGCAGTATTTT. Encoded protein: CATRRLAEEDTQYF.

The chain employs TRBV5-6 and TRBJ1-1; 7 nucleotides agree with TRBD1. The ends lost 5 bases at V and 1 base at J; junction bases unmatched: 5. The CDR3 totals 14 residues. Germline CDR1 is SGHDT and CDR2 is YYEEEE. CDR3 protein: CASRPTGRNTEAFF. Written as DNA, the CDR3 is TGTGCCAGCAGACCGACAGGGAGGAACACTGAAGCTTTCTTT. Variable domain in full (rest from reference TRBV5-6 and TRBJ1-1): DAGVTQSPTHLIKTRGQQVTLRCSPKSGHDTVSWYQQALGQGPQFIFQYYEEEERQRGNFPDRFSGHQFPNYSSELNVNALLLGDSALYLCASRPTGRNTEAFFGQGTRLTVV.

V gene TRBV4-3 combines with J gene TRBJ1-5; D remains ambiguous. CDR3 length: 13 residues. The germline gives CDR1 LGHNA, CDR2 YSLEER. V was trimmed by 0 bases and J by 4 bases, leaving 4 bases between them. The CDR3 loop reads CASSQDLNQPQHF. CDR3 bases: TGCGCCAGCAGCCAAGATCTTAATCAGCCCCAGCATTTT.

This clone was detected only once. The chain carries TRBV29-1 and TRBJ1-1, with D possibly matching TRBD1 (5 bases). V lost 7 bases, J lost 2 bases, and 11 bases lay in between. This CDR3 comprises 12 residues. Germline CDR1 and CDR2: SQVTM and ANQGSEA. The DNA of the CDR3 is TGCAGCGAAAGGACAATAAACACTGAAGCTTTCTTT. It codes for CSERTINTEAFF.

The chain uses TRBV28 and TRBJ1-5; the D gene is possibly TRBD1 (5 bases). Germline CDR1 and CDR2: MDHEN and SYDVKM. The V end lost 3 bases, the J end lost 7 bases, and 10 bases lay between the germline ends. CDR3 size: 13 residues. The CDR3 loop reads CASSLGGPQPQHF. DNA of the CDR3: TGTGCCAGCAGTTTGGGGGGTCCACAGCCCCAGCATTTT.

The chain carries TRBV7-2 and TRBJ2-1; TRBD2 agrees at 11 bases. This CDR3 is built from 13 residues. J gave up 16 bases and V 5 bases, and 10 bases lay outside the gene matches. The germline CDR1 and CDR2 sequences are SGHTA and FQGNSA. The CDR3: CASSPEPLAGEFF. The CDR3 DNA is TGTGCCAGCAGCCCTGAGCCACTAGCGGGAGAATTCTTC.